The source of this T cell receptor beta chain is a study of spatial heterogeneity in lung cancer. Background on the study: On average, each unique TCR and UMI combination appeared more than ten times in raw reads.

The time point here: sample taken at primary tumor resection. TCRs were sequenced from unsorted whole RNA of tumor, nontumor lung or PBMC. TCRdb re-called the 5' RACE reads through MiXCR, storing one row per CDR3 protein. The sample lists 50,000 to 65,000 distinct CDR3 sequences, more than 7% occurring once. This clonotype was found many times. Germline V gene data show CDR1 as SGHDT and CDR2 as YYEEEE. V was clipped by 1 base and J by 3 bases, with 14 bases between them. The CDR3 length is 15 residues. The sequencing here drew on PBMCs, taken at surgery. The receptor was isolated from a female donor with early-stage non-small cell lung cancer. This rearrangement joins TRBV5-6 to TRBJ2-7; D call uncertain. This CDR3 is CASSLTPLPSYEQYF. For the CDR3, the DNA is TGTGCCAGCAGCTTGACACCTCTGCCGAGCTACGAGCAGTACTTC.